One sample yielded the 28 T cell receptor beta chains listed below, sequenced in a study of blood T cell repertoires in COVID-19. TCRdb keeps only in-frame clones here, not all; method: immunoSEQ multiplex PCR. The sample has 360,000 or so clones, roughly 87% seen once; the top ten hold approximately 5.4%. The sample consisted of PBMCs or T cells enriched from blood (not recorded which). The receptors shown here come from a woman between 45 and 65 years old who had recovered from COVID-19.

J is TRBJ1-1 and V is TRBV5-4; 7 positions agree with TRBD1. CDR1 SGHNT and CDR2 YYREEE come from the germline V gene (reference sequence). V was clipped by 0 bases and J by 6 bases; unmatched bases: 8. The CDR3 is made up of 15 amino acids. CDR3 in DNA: TGTGCCAGCAGCTTGGAAGGGGGCTCTATGGCTGAAGCTTTCTTT. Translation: CASSLEGGSMAEAFF.

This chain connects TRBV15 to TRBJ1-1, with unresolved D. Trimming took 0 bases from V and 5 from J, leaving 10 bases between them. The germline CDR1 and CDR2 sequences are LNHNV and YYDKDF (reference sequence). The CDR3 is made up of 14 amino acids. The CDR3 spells CATSRDIFGTEAFF. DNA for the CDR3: TGTGCCACCAGCAGAGATATATTCGGGACTGAAGCTTTCTTT.

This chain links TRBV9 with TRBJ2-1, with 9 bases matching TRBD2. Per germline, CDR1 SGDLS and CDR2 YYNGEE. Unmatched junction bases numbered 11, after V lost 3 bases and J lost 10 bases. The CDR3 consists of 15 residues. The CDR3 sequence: CASSAGGLASWEQFF. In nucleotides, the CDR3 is TGTGCCAGCAGCGCTGGGGGACTAGCATCCTGGGAGCAGTTCTTC.

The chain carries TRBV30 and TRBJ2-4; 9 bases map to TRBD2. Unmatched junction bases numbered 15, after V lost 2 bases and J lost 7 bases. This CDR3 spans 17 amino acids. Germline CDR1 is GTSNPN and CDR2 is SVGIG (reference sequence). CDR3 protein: CAWSKSGRAGGGNIQYF. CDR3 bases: TGTGCCTGGAGTAAGAGCGGTCGAGCGGGGGGAGGTAACATTCAGTACTTC.

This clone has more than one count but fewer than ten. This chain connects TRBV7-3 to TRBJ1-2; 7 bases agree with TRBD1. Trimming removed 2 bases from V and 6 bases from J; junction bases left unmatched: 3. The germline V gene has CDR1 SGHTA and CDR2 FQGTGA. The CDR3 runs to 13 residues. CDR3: CASSLGTDNGYTF. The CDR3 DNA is TGTGCCAGCAGCTTAGGGACAGATAATGGCTACACCTTC.

In nucleotides, the CDR3 is TGTGCCAGCAGCTCTGGGGAGAAGAGCTACACCTTC. Translation gives CASSSGEKSYTF. This chain links TRBV7-2 with TRBJ1-2; D is undetermined. The CDR3 runs to 12 residues. With 4 bases removed from V and 9 bases from J, the gap between germline ends came to 12 bases. CDR1 and CDR2 (germline): SGHTA, FQGNSA.

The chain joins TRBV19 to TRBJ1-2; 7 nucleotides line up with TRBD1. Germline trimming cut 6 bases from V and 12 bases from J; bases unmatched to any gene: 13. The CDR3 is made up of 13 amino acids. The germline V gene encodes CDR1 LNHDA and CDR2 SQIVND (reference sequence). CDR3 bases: TGTGCCAGTAGCCCGGGGACAGTAGACGTCGACACCTTC. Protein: CASSPGTVDVDTF.

In DNA form, the CDR3 reads TGTGCCAGCAGCTTAAGGGGGATGGCCGAGCAGTACTTC. Translating gives CASSLRGMAEQYF. The rearrangement joins TRBV11-3 to TRBJ2-7; the D gene is possibly TRBD1 (6 bases). V was pared by 2 bases and J by 6 bases, with 11 bases between. In germline, CDR1 is SGHNT, CDR2 YENEEA. The CDR3 is 13 amino acids.

The CDR3: CASSSRLIFYTGELFF. In nucleotides, the CDR3 is TGTGCCAGCAGCTCACGACTGATCTTCTACACCGGGGAGCTGTTTTTT. The chain links TRBV7-9 to TRBJ2-2; no clear D. This CDR3 region has 16 residues. V shed 4 bases and J shed 3 bases, with 15 bases lying between them. Per the germline V gene, CDR1 is SEHNR and CDR2 is FQNEAQ (reference sequence).

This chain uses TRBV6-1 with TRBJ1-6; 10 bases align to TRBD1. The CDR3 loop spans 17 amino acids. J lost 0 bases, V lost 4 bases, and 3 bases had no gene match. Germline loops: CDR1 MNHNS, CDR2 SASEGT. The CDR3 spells CASSGQGASSYNSPLHF. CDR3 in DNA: TGTGCCAGCAGTGGACAGGGGGCAAGCTCCTATAATTCACCCCTCCACTTT.

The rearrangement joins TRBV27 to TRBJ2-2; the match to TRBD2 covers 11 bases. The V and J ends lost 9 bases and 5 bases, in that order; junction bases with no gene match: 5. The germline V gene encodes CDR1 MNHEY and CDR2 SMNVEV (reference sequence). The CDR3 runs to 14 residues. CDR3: CASQLAGATGELFF. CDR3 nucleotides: TGTGCCAGTCAACTAGCGGGAGCGACCGGGGAGCTGTTTTTT.

The CDR3 sequence is CASSPGGPSPSSYNEQFF. The CDR3 region has the DNA TGTGCCAGCAGTCCAGGGGGGCCTAGCCCGAGCTCCTACAATGAGCAGTTCTTC. The rearrangement joins TRBV28 to TRBJ2-1; perhaps TRBD1 as D (7 bases). The CDR3 runs to 18 residues. Germline V gene sequence: CDR1 MDHEN, CDR2 SYDVKM. The V gene lost 5 bases and the J gene lost 0 bases, with 20 bases spanning the gap.

CDR3 sequence reads: CATGGSYEQYF. In nucleotides, the CDR3 is TGTGCCACGGGGGGGTCCTACGAGCAGTACTTC. This sequence joins TRBV3-1 (or the pseudogene TRBV3-2) and TRBJ2-7; TRBD2 aligns across 8 bases. With V trimmed by 10 bases and J by 1 base, 0 bases remained unmatched. Germline CDR1 is LGHDT and CDR2 is YNNKEL (reference sequence). The CDR3 spans 11 residues.

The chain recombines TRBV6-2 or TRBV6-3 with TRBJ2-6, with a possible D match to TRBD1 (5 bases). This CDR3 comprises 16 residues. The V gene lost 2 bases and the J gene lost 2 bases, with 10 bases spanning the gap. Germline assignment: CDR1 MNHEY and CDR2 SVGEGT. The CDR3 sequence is CASSYPPGTGANVLTF. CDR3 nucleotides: TGTGCCAGCAGTTACCCCCCAGGGACTGGGGCCAACGTCCTGACTTTC.

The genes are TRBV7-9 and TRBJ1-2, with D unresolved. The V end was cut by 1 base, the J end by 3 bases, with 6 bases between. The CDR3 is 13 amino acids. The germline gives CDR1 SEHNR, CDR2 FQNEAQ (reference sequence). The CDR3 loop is CASSLDSHYGYTF. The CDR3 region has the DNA TGTGCCAGCAGCTTAGACAGCCACTATGGCTACACCTTC.

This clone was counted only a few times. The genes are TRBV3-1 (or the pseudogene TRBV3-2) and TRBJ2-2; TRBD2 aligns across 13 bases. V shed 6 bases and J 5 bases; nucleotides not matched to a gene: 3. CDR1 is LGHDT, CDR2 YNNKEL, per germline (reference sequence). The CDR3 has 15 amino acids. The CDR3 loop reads CASRLTSGGTGELFF. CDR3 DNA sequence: TGTGCCAGCAGATTGACTAGCGGGGGGACCGGGGAGCTGTTTTTT.

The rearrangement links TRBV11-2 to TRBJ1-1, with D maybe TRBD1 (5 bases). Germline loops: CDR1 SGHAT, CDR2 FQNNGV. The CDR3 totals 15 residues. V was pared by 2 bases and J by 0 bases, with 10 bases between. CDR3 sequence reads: CASSLRGEMNTEAFF. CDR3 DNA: TGTGCCAGCAGCTTACGGGGGGAAATGAACACTGAAGCTTTCTTT.

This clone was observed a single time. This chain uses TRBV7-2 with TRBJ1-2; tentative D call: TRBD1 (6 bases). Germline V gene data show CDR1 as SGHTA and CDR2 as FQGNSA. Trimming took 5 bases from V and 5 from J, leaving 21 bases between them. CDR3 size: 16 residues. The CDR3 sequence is CASSPDHQGRWYGYTF. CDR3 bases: TGTGCCAGCAGCCCTGACCATCAGGGGCGCTGGTATGGCTACACCTTC. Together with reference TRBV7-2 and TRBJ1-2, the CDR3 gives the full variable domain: GAGVSQSPSNKVTEKGKDVELRCDPISGHTALYWYRQSLGQGLEFLIYFQGNSAPDKSGLPSDRFSAERTGGSVSTLTIQRTQQEDSAVYLCASSPDHQGRWYGYTFGSGTRLTVV.

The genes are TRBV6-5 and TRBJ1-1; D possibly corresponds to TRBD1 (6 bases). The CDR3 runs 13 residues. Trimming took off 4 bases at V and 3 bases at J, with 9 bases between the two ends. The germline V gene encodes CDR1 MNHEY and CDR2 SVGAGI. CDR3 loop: CASSSTGYTEAFF. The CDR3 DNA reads TGTGCCAGCAGTTCCACAGGGTACACTGAAGCTTTCTTT.

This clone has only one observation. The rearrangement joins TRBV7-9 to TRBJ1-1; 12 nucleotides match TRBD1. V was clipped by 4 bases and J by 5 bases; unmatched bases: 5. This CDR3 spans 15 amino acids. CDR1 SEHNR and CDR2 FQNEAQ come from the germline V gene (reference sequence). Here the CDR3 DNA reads TGTGCCAGCAGCTGGGACAGGGGGCAGGAGACTGAAGCTTTCTTT. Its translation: CASSWDRGQETEAFF.

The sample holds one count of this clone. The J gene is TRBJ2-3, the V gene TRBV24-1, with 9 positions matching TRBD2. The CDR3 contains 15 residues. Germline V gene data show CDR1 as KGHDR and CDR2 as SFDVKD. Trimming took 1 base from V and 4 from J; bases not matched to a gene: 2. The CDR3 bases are TGTGCCACCAGTGATTTAGGACTAGCGCCAGATACGCAGTATTTT. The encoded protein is CATSDLGLAPDTQYF.

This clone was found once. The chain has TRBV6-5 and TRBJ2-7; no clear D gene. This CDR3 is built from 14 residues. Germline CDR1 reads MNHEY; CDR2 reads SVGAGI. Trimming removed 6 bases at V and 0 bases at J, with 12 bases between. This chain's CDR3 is CASSTGRGSYEQYF. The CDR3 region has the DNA TGTGCCAGCAGCACCGGAAGAGGCTCCTACGAGCAGTACTTC.

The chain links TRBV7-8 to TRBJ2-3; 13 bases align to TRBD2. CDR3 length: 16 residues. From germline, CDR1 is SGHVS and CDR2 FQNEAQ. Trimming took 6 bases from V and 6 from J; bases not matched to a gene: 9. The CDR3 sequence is CASRLTSGRAADTQYF. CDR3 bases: TGTGCCAGCAGGTTAACTAGCGGGAGGGCCGCTGATACGCAGTATTTT.

The CDR3 spells CASSQDREGPYNEQFF. CDR3 nucleotides: TGTGCCAGCAGCCAAGATAGGGAGGGACCCTACAATGAGCAGTTCTTC. The chain links TRBV4-2 to TRBJ2-1; 7 positions agree with TRBD2. Germline V gene data show CDR1 as LGHNA and CDR2 as YNFKEQ. This CDR3 is 16 amino acids long. Trimming cost V 0 bases and J 2 bases; bases outside gene matches: 4.

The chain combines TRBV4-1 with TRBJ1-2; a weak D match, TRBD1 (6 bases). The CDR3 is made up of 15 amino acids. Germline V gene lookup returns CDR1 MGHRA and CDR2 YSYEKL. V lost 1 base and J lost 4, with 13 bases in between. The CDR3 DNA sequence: TGCGCCAGCAGCCAAGTCGGGGGGCGCAGCTATGGCTACACCTTC. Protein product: CASSQVGGRSYGYTF.

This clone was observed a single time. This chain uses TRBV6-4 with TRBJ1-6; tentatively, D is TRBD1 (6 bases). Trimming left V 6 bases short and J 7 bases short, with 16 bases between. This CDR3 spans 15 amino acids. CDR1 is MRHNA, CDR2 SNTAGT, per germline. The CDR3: CASRQWDISNSPLHF. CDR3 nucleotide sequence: TGTGCCAGCAGACAATGGGACATATCAAATTCACCCCTCCACTTT.

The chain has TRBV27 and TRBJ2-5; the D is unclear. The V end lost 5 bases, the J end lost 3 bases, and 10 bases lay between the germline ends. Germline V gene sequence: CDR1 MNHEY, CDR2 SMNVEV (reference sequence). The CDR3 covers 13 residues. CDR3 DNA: TGTGCCAGCAGTAGAGTAGGAGAAGAGACCCAGTACTTC. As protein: CASSRVGEETQYF.

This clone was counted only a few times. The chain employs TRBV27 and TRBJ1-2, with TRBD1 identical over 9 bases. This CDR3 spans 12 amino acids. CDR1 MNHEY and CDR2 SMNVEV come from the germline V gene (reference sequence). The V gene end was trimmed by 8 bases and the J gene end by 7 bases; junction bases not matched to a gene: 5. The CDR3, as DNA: TGTGCCAGCCGGGACAGGGTCGGTGGCTACACCTTC. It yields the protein CASRDRVGGYTF.